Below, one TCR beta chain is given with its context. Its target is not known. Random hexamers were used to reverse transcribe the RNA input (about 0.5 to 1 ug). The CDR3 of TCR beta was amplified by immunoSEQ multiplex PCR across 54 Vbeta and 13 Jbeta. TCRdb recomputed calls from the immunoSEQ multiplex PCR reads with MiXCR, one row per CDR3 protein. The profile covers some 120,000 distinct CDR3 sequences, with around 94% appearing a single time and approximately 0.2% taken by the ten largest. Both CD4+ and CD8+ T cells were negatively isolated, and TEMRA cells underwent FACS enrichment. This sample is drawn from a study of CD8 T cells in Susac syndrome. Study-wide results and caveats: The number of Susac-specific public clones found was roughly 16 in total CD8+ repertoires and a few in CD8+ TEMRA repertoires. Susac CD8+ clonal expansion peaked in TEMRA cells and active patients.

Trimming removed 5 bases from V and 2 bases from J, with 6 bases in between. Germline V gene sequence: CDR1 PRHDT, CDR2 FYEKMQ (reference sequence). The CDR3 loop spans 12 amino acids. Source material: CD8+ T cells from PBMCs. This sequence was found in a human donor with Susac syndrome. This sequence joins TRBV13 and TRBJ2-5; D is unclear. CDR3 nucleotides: TGTGCCAGCAGCGAACAGCAAGAGACCCAGTACTTC. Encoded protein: CASSEQQETQYF.